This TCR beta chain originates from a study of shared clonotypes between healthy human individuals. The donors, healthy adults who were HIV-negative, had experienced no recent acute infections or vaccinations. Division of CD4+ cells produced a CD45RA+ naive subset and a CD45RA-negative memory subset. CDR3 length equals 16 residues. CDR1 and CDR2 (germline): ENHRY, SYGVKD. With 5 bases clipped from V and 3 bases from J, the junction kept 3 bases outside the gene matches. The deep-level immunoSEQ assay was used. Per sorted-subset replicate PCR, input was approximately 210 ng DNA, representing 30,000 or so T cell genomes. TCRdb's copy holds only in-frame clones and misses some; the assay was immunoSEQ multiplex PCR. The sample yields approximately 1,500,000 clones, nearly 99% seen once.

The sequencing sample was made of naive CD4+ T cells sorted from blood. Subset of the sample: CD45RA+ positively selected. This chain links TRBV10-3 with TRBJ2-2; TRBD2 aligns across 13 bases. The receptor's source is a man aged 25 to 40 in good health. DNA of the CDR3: TGTGCCATCAGTAAAGGACTAGCGGGAGACACCGGGGAGCTGTTTTTT. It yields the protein CAISKGLAGDTGELFF.